The 5 T cell receptor beta chains reported below all come from one sample, sequenced in a study of cytomegalovirus exposure and HLA in healthy donors. The PCR contained 60 Vbeta and 13 Jbeta primers. Only in-frame clones appear in the TCRdb table, and some are missing; sequencing was by immunoSEQ multiplex PCR. The sample has 100,000 to 150,000 clones, just under 75% seen once. Input material: PBMCs. These receptors were obtained from a man aged 60 to 69 in good health and CMV-seropositive.

J is TRBJ2-5 and V is TRBV13, with 8 bases matching TRBD2. J lost 2 bases, V lost 3 bases, and 8 bases had no gene match. Looked up from germline, CDR1 is PRHDT and CDR2 is FYEKMQ (reference sequence). This CDR3 has 16 amino acids. The CDR3 loop reads CASSLKAGGFQETQYF. The DNA for the CDR3 is TGTGCCAGCAGCTTGAAGGCGGGGGGCTTTCAAGAGACCCAGTACTTC.

This clone was detected a few times. This rearrangement joins TRBV28 to TRBJ1-4; the match to TRBD1 covers 8 bases. CDR3 length: 16 residues. Germline V gives CDR1 MDHEN, CDR2 SYDVKM. The V segment lost 3 bases and the J segment 4 bases; nucleotides outside the gene matches: 7. CDR3 in DNA: TGTGCCAGCAGTTTCGGACAGGGAGGCGGTAATGAAAAACTGTTTTTT. Amino acids: CASSFGQGGGNEKLFF.

J is TRBJ2-2 and V is TRBV9; D remains ambiguous. CDR3 size: 14 residues. Germline-derived CDR1 and CDR2 are SGDLS and YYNGEE. V lost 2 bases, J lost 5 bases, and 10 bases lay in between. Here the CDR3 reads CASSVRVSTGELFF. As DNA, the CDR3 is TGTGCCAGCAGCGTCCGGGTTAGTACCGGGGAGCTGTTTTTT.

The chain combines TRBV30 with TRBJ1-2; 7 bases are a match to TRBD1. This CDR3 is built from 13 residues. Germline assignment: CDR1 GTSNPN and CDR2 SVGIG (reference sequence). Trimming removed 3 bases from V and 8 bases from J; junction bases left unmatched: 9. CDR3 amino acids: CAWSRDVGGGYTF. Here the CDR3 DNA reads TGTGCCTGGAGCCGGGACGTAGGGGGCGGCTACACCTTC.

The J gene is TRBJ1-1, the V gene TRBV2, with D hard to call. The CDR3 contains 11 residues. V dropped 10 bases and J dropped 3 bases, with 9 bases sitting between them. Germline CDR1 is SNHLY and CDR2 is FYNNEI. The CDR3: CATSGHTEAFF. Here the CDR3 DNA reads TGTGCCACCTCTGGGCACACTGAAGCTTTCTTT.